This section outlines one TCR beta chain sequence together with its context. The CDR3 contains 11 residues. Trimming cost V 5 bases and J 3 bases, with 6 bases left between them. CDR1 and CDR2 (germline): SQVTM, ANQGSEA. In the original processing: Quantification of nucleated cells was approximated via reference gene primer amplification. This table comes from immunoSEQ multiplex PCR, and its TCRdb copy is limited to in-frame clones, with some not included. The V and J calls and clone size are taken from that table; D and trimming were inferred from the DNA. There are fewer than 500,000 clones in the sample; 86% occur only once, and over 1.1% lies in the top ten. The data were obtained in a study of blood T cell repertoires in COVID-19.

Sequenced input: peripheral blood. The receptor was derived from a woman under 40 with active or convalescent COVID-19. This chain links TRBV29-1 with TRBJ2-3; D is uncertain. CDR3 loop: CSVLGTDTQYF. Here the CDR3 DNA reads TGCAGCGTTCTAGGAACAGATACGCAGTATTTT.